The T cell receptor beta chain under discussion was sequenced for a study of cytomegalovirus exposure and HLA in healthy donors. A word on this clone: As yet, its antigen is unknown.

Amplification used 60 Vbeta primers and 13 Jbeta primers. Repertoires were generated with immunoSEQ multiplex PCR, while TCRdb's copy carries only in-frame clones and drops some. The profile shows fewer than 200,000 clones, 65% to 80% of them singletons. General observations from the study: Through in vitro validation, three CMV-associated chains were shown to be specific for CMV antigens.

Sequencing was performed on PBMCs. This clonotype originated in a female donor in good health and CMV-seronegative.

The CDR3 nucleotides are TGTGCCAGCAGCGGAGGGGGCTCCAACTATGGCTACACCTTC. Its translation is CASSGGGSNYGYTF. V is TRBV9 and J is TRBJ1-2; the match to TRBD1 covers 7 bases. The CDR3 sequence is 14 residues long. Germline CDR1 is SGDLS and CDR2 is YYNGEE. Trimming took 3 bases from V and 2 from J; bases not matched to a gene: 4. The complete variable domain, with remaining parts taken from reference TRBV9 and TRBJ1-2, reads DSGVTQTPKHLITATGQRVTLRCSPRSGDLSVYWYQQSLDQGLQFLIQYYNGEERAKGNILERFSAQQFPDLHSELNLSSLELGDSALYFCASSGGGSNYGYTFGSGTRLTVV.